These 2 T cell receptor beta chains were sequenced from one sample in a study of chemoradiotherapy in HPV16-positive cancers. Clones were sequenced by immunoSEQ multiplex PCR, and TCRdb holds only the in-frame ones, with some missing. The repertoire holds roughly 30,000 clones, with 92% as singletons. The source was blood, collected from a patient who underwent chemoradiotherapy. Source of these receptors: a human donor with HPV-associated anogenital cancer.

This rearrangement joins TRBV7-9 to TRBJ1-5; 10 positions match TRBD1. There are 15 residues in the CDR3. V was clipped by 5 bases and J by 6 bases; unmatched bases: 7. Germline-derived CDR1 and CDR2 are SEHNR and FQNEAQ (reference sequence). CDR3 nucleotide sequence: TGTGCCAGCAGCCTCGGACAGGGGGTAGGTCAGCCCCAGCATTTT. It encodes CASSLGQGVGQPQHF.

This chain connects TRBV29-1 to TRBJ1-4; D ambiguous. The V and J ends lost 6 bases and 6 bases respectively, with 11 bases between them. This CDR3 is built from 12 residues. Germline V gene sequence: CDR1 SQVTM, CDR2 ANQGSEA. The CDR3 nucleotides are TGCAGCGTGGAGGGTAAGGATGAAAAACTGTTTTTT. It yields the protein CSVEGKDEKLFF.